This T cell receptor beta chain comes out of a study of T cells in Graves' hyperthyroidism and ophthalmopathy. This clonotype was seen a handful of times. The CDR3 sequence is 15 residues long. The V gene's germline CDR1 is SGHTA and CDR2 FQGTGA. The germline V and J ends were trimmed by 5 bases and 3 bases, with 17 bases remaining between them. Amplification of TCR beta CDR3 regions used RNA as the template. First-round RT-PCR with HTBI primers amplified the TCR CDR3 region. From the multiplex PCR reads, TCRdb called clonotypes with MiXCR, one entry per CDR3 protein. The data contain roughly 740,000 distinct CDR3 sequences, about 17% of them singletons.

The chain employs TRBV7-3 and TRBJ2-7; D might be TRBD2 (6 bases). This TCR derives from a man between 18 and 35 years old with Graves' hyperthyroidism. The specimen sequenced was blood. This chain's CDR3 is CASSPLGGNSYEQYF. The CDR3 DNA is TGTGCCAGCAGCCCCCTAGGCGGGAACAGCTACGAGCAGTACTTC.